The present entry profiles one TCR beta chain with its context. CDR1 MNHEY and CDR2 SVGAGI come from the germline V gene. V was cut by 7 bases and J by 13 bases, with 19 bases left in between. This CDR3 contains 12 residues. Method: immunoSEQ multiplex PCR; TCRdb's copy keeps in-frame clones and lacks some. The table records over 100,000 clones, 92% of them present only once. This specimen comes from a study of control samples from healthy donors and cancer patients. The sample taken for sequencing was blood. The J gene is TRBJ1-2, the V gene TRBV6-5; no clear D. The source is a woman aged 50 to 65 in good health. The chain's CDR3 is CASTEPRWEFTF. The CDR3 DNA is TGTGCCAGCACCGAACCCCGGTGGGAATTCACCTTC.